This T cell receptor beta chain was sequenced in a study of molecular identifiers for immune sequencing clone quantification. General study findings and limits: Clones of above 20 RNA copies carried over 99% of effector molecules; in naive cells they carried under 1%. Detectable among about a million naive cells, according to reports, was Jurkat TCR RNA spiked in from one cell.

Trimming removed 8 bases from V and 6 bases from J; junction bases left unmatched: 7. The CDR3 is 12 residues long. Germline assignment: CDR1 SNHLY and CDR2 FYNNEI. This clonotype was picked up many times. The antigen remains undetermined. The use of previously described methods and listed TCR primers produced the bulk TCR libraries. TCRdb re-analysed the PCR reads in MiXCR, keeping a single row per CDR3 protein. This table has 350,000 or so distinct CDR3 sequences, about 20% appearing once. V usage is TRBV2 and J usage is TRBJ2-7; TRBD1 agrees at 7 bases. Sequenced material: naive CD8+ T cells from blood, with Jurkat cell RNA spiked in. Subset specified: FACS-sorted CD8+CD4-CCR7+CD45RA+ naive T cells. This clonotype originated in a human donor in good health. Some libraries in this study had Jurkat cell RNA spiked in. The CDR3 sequence: CASVRGRFEQYF. The CDR3 DNA sequence: TGTGCCAGCGTGAGGGGGCGCTTCGAGCAGTACTTC. The full variable domain, in which reference TRBV2 and TRBJ2-7 provide the parts outside the CDR3, is EPEVTQTPSHQVTQMGQEVILRCVPISNHLYFYWYRQILGQKVEFLVSFYNNEISEKSEIFDDQFSVERPDGSNFTLKIRSTKLEDSAMYFCASVRGRFEQYFGPGTRLTVT.